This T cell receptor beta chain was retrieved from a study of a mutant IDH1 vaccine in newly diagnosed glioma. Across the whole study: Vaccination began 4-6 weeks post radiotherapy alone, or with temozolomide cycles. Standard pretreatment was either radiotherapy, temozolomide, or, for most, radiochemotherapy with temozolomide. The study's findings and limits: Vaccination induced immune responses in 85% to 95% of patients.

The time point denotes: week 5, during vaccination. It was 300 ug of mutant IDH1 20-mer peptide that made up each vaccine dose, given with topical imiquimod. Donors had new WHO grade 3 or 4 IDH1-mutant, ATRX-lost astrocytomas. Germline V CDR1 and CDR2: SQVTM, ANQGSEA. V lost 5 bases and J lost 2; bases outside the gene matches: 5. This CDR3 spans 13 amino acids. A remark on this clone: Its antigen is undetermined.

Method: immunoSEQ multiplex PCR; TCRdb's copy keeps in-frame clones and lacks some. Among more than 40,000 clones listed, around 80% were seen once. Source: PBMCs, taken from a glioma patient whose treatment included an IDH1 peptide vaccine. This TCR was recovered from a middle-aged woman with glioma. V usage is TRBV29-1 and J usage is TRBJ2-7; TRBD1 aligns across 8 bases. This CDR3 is CSVHDRGPYEQYF. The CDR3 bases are TGCAGCGTTCACGACAGGGGTCCCTACGAGCAGTACTTC.